This T cell receptor (beta chain) emerged from a study of regulatory T cells in long-lasting Graves disease (dated by TCRdb to the early 2020s). About the full investigation: In the newly diagnosed Graves' disease group, patients had been taking antithyroid drugs for less than 3 months. Persistent Graves' disease patients were compared with newly diagnosed Graves' disease patients by peripheral blood TCR sequencing and RNA sequencing. The study was conducted in China and was registered as a clinical trial. A total of approximately 35 samples were covered by TCR sequencing, comprising approximately 13 persistent and 20 or so newly diagnosed Graves' disease patients. The full study reports these points: Persistent disease showed preferential use of TRBV28, TRBJ1-2 and TRBJ2-5, whereas newly diagnosed disease favored TRBV20-1 and TRBJ2-1. Because the primary lesion, thyroid tissue, could not be accessed, the study looked at peripheral blood alone. The small sample size was acknowledged by the authors as a limitation that may reduce accuracy. More public clonotypes were shared among persistent patients (about 2,800) than among newly diagnosed patients (966). Persistent Graves' disease patients showed lower TCR Shannon entropy and fewer highly expanded clones than newly diagnosed patients, suggesting clonal expansion. Only the TCR beta chain was sequenced and analyzed.

Taken with the paper, the label for time point translates to: newly diagnosed GD, antithyroid drugs for less than 3 months. RNA was extracted from PBMCs in TRIzol for both TCR sequencing and RNA sequencing. Graves' disease was diagnosed according to American Thyroid Association guidelines. The patients came from an endocrinology department in Xi'an, China. Each patient gave 8.5 to 9.5 milliliters of peripheral blood, collected in an EDTA anticoagulant tube. PBMCs were isolated by Ficoll Paque Plus density gradient separation without further T cell sorting. An Agilent 2100 Bioanalyzer and agarose gel were used to assess RNA quality, and a NanoDrop 2000 was used to measure RNA concentration. The cysteine opens and the phenylalanine closes a CDR3 of 15 amino acids. This entry keeps only the CDR3 DNA: 45 bases, framed from base 1. CDR1 is given as SNHLY and CDR2 as FYNNEI, both from the germline V gene.

The library came from multiplex PCR. Sequenced using an Illumina HiSeq 4000. CDR3 regions were amplified by Arm-PCR with iRepertoire HTBI primers to construct TCR beta libraries. PCR products were gel purified before sequencing. Turning to the authors' computational methods: Across samples, about 64 TRBV and 14 TRBJ segments were identified and used for gene usage analysis of CDR3 amino acid clonotypes. Filtered high-quality paired reads were merged into contigs using COPE and FqMerger. Contigs were aligned with BLAST to IMGT TRBV, TRBD and TRBJ reference genes, and CDR3 was defined per IMGT. Clonotypes above 0.1% frequency were classified as highly expanded clones. Shannon entropy served as the measure of repertoire diversity, while the Gini coefficient captured V-J evenness. A clonotype found in more than one individual was treated as public. The raw public reads went through TCRdb reprocessing: fastp at Q25, MiXCR clone calling, in-frame beta chains kept. When rows share a CDR3 protein, they turn into one entry using the most common DNA and genes. The V and J calls shown here were made by TCRdb, not taken from the authors' results. This sample holds under 250,000 distinct CDR3 sequences; roughly 20% were observed only once. 10% to 15% of the sample is taken by the ten largest.

This clonotype was seen a handful of times. Its antigen is not yet known. A much larger clone lies a single base off, so this may be a read error. This same sample was also part of a study on T cells in Graves' hyperthyroidism and ophthalmopathy. Per that second paper: Stable Graves' hyperthyroidism was defined as no progression to ophthalmopathy during 18 months of follow-up. The hyperthyroidism patients were between 18 and 65 years old and newly diagnosed, with a disease duration of less than 2 months. Exclusion was applied to patients with uncontrolled infections, other autoimmune diseases, pregnancy or lactation. Diagnoses were based on clinical symptoms, serum thyroxine and TRAb, thyroid ultrasound and orbital computed tomography. A first-round RT-PCR of the TCR CDR3 used the HTBI primer set with the Qiagen OneStep RT-PCR kit. Blood samples also contained most of the expanded thyroid clonotypes (frequency above 0.001), which suggests that blood repertoires may reflect thyroid immune responses. A model built on a 13 V-J signature distinguished ophthalmopathy from stable hyperthyroidism, reaching about 88% sensitivity and around 81% specificity in cross-validation and 80%/75% in testing. During validation, the model predicted progression to ophthalmopathy a median of about 6.3 months ahead of onset, with more than 60% sensitivity and around 72% specificity. To identify distinguishing TCR V-J signatures, a discovery cohort of some 99 patients was used, comprising some 43 with Graves' ophthalmopathy and some 60 with stable Graves' hyperthyroidism. Whether ophthalmopathy could be predicted prospectively was tested in an independent validation cohort made up of 18 to 20 hyperthyroidism patients plus 17 patients who later progressed to ophthalmopathy. The approximately 98 discovery patients were randomly divided into training and test sets at a 7:3 ratio. In addition, the study compared T-cell repertoires in thyroid tissue and in blood from 6 or 7 Graves' hyperthyroidism patients. Once sampling was done, hyperthyroidism patients were given methimazole at a starting dose of 30 mg daily, whereas ophthalmopathy patients were given high-dose intravenous methylprednisolone. Libraries were constructed in a second round of multiplex PCR, after which size selection and purification were performed. The libraries were sequenced on an Illumina HiSeq2000 using paired-end 100 bp reads. SOAPnuke was used to process the raw data, removing reads that contained adapters or uncalled bases, had a mean Phred below 15, or lacked an exact match to the constant primer or identifier. COPE v1.2.5 was used to merge the high-quality paired reads, and each unique nucleotide sequence was defined as a clonotype. MiTCR v1.1 was used to align the clonotypes against IMGT TRBV, TRBD and TRBJ reference segments. Analysis was restricted to V-J combinations with a frequency above 0.0001, which covered 98% to 99.2% of repertoires. The TCS score was defined as F50 (clonal expansion) divided by E x V (chaos), with BLOSUM62-based TCRdist calculated between CDR3 peptides within each V-J. Welch's t-statistics and random forest reduced roughly 500 V-J features to 10 to 15, which were used in a naive Bayes classifier (R e1071). Sample size was not statistically predetermined, and investigators were not blinded to group allocation. TCR Vbeta CDR3 sequencing of some 140 peripheral blood samples (more than 40 ophthalmopathy, around 80 hyperthyroidism and approximately 17 progressor patients) is reported in the paper.

Recombination linked TRBV2 to TRBJ2-2; the D segment cannot be called with confidence. This specimen consisted of peripheral blood mononuclear cells (PBMCs), obtained at new diagnosis, from a patient treated with antithyroid drugs. This clonotype was sampled from a young woman with Graves disease. Donor details come from another sample of the same person, matched by shared clones. The DNA sequence is given as TGTGTCAGCACTTTGCGTCCTCCTGGGGCCGGGGAGCTGTTTTTT. Its translation reads: CVSTLRPPGAGELFF.